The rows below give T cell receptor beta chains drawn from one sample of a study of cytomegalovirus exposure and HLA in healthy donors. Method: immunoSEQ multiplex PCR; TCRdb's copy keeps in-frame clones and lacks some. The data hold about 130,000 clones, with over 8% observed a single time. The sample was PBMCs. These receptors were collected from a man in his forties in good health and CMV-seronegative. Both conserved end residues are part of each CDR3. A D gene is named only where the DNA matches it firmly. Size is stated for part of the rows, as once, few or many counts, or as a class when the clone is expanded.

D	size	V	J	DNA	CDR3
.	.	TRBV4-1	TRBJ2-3	TGCGCCAGCACCCACGGGGAGGTCGTCCCAGATACGCAGTATTTT	CASTHGEVVPDTQYF
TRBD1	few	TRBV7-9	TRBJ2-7	TGTGCCAGCAGCCCGGCGGGACAGGGGGAATACGAGCAGTACTTC	CASSPAGQGEYEQYF
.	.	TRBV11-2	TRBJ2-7	TGTGCCAGCAGCCGCAGTCAGGAACAGACCTACGAGCAGTACTTC	CASSRSQEQTYEQYF
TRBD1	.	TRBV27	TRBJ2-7	TGTGCCAGCAGTTCCAGACAGGGCGTAAGGTACGAGCAGTACTTC	CASSSRQGVRYEQYF
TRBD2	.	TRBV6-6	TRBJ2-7	TGTGCCAGCAGTTCGAGCGGGGGGCTTTCCTACGAGCAGTACTTC	CASSSSGGLSYEQYF
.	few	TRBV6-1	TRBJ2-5	TGTGCCAGCAGTGAAGCGGCGGGGCCCCAAGAGACCCAGTACTTC	CASSEAAGPQETQYF
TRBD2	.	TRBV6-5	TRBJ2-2	TGTGCCAGCCGCGGGGGGGCGAACACCGGGGAGCTGTTTTTT	CASRGGANTGELFF
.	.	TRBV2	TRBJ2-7	TGTGCCAGCAGAATACAGGGATACGAGCAGTACTTC	CASRIQGYEQYF
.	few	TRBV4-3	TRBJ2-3	TGCGCCAGCAGCCGAGGCGGGGTCACAGATACGCAGTATTTT	CASSRGGVTDTQYF
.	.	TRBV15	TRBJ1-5	TGTGCCACCAGCAGAGAGGCAGGCGCTCAGCCCCAGCATTTT	CATSREAGAQPQHF
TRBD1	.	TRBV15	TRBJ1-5	TGTGCCACCAGCACTCGGGGGACAGGCAATCAGCCCCAGCATTTT	CATSTRGTGNQPQHF
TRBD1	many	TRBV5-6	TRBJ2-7	TGTGCCAGCAGCCCCGGGACAGGGAATCGTGAGCAGTACTTC	CASSPGTGNREQYF
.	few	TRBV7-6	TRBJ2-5	TGTGCCAGCAGCTTAGGGACAGAAGAGACCCAGTACTTC	CASSLGTEETQYF
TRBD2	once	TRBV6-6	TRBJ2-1	TGTGCCAGCAGTTTCGAGCGGGGGACCTACAATGAGCAGTTCTTC	CASSFERGTYNEQFF
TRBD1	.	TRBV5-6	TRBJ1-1	TGTGCCAGCAGCGGGACAGGGACATCTGAAGCTTTCTTT	CASSGTGTSEAFF
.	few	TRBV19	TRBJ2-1	TGTGCCAGTAGTGCCGGGCGGGGATACTACAATGAGCAGTTCTTC	CASSAGRGYYNEQFF
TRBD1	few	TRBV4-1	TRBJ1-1	TGCGCCAGCGGGCCTGGGACAGGGGCTTCGAGGGAAGCTTTCTTT	CASGPGTGASREAFF
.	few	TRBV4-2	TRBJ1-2	TGTGCCAGCAGCCAAGAGTACGTCCCGGGGGGCTACACCTTC	CASSQEYVPGGYTF
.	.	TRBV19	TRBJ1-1	TGTGCCAGTAGCCTCCTGACAAGGAACACTGAAGCTTTCTTT	CASSLLTRNTEAFF
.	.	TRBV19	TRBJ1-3	TGTGCCAGTAGTCCCCGGGGGAGCTTCTCTGGAAACACCATATATTTT	CASSPRGSFSGNTIYF
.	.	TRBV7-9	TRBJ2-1	TGTGCCAGCAGCTTAGAGGGGGGGGATGAGCAGTTCTTC	CASSLEGGDEQFF
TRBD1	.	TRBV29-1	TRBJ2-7	TGCAGCGTTGAAGTTTGGTTAGGGGACAGGGGGCCCTACGAGCAGTACTTC	CSVEVWLGDRGPYEQYF
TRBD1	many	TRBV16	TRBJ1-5	TGTGCCAGCAGCCCGGGGGGACAGGGGCATAGCAATCAGCCCCAGCATTTT	CASSPGGQGHSNQPQHF
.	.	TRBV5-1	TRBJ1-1	TGCGCCAGCAGCCGGGGAGCCGTGGATGAAGCTTTCTTT	CASSRGAVDEAFF
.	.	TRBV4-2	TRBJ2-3	TGTGCCAGCAGCCAAGCGGTCACAGATACGCAGTATTTT	CASSQAVTDTQYF
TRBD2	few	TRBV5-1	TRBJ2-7	TGCGCCAGCAGCTCGGGACTAGCGGGGTCCTACGAGCAGTACTTC	CASSSGLAGSYEQYF
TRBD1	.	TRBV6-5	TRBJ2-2	TGTGCCAGCAGTTGGGGACAGGGAGAGACCGGGGAGCTGTTTTTT	CASSWGQGETGELFF
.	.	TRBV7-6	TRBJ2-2	TGTGCCAGCAGCTTATGGTCAGGGGTCACCGGGGAGCTGTTTTTT	CASSLWSGVTGELFF
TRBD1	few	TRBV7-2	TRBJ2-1	TGTGCCAGCAGCCAGGGACAGGGGGGTTATAATGAGCAGTTCTTC	CASSQGQGGYNEQFF
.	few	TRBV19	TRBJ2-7	TGTGCCACAGCCCCCCTCACTGGACAGCCTCACTACGAGCAGTACTTC	CATAPLTGQPHYEQYF
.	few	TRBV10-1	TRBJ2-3	TGCGCCAGCAGCGCGTCCCGGGACTCCCTATATTTT	CASSASRDSLYF
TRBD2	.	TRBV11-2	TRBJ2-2	TGTGCCAGCAGCCTACGGACTAGCGGGGGCGGGGAGCTGTTTTTT	CASSLRTSGGGELFF
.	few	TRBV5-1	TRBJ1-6	TGCGCCAGCAGCTTGGTGGCGGAGAATTCACCCCTCCACTTT	CASSLVAENSPLHF
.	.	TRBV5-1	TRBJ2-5	TGCGCCAGCAGCGATCCCCAGGGGCCCCGAGCGACCCAGTACTTC	CASSDPQGPRATQYF
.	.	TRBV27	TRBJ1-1	TGTGCCAGCAGTACTGGGAACACTGAAGCTTTCTTT	CASSTGNTEAFF
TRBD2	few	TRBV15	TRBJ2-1	TGTGCCACCAGCGGCTTAGCGGGGGGCGCCTACAATGAGCAGTTCTTC	CATSGLAGGAYNEQFF
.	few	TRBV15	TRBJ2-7	TGTGCCACCAGCTTGGAGGGGGCTTCCTACGAGCAGTACTTC	CATSLEGASYEQYF
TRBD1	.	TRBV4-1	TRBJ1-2	TGCGCCAGCAGCCAACGACAGGGGGAAAACTATGGCTACACCTTC	CASSQRQGENYGYTF
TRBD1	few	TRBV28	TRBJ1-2	TGTGCCAGCAGTTTAAAACTGTTGACAGGGGACTATGGCTACACCTTC	CASSLKLLTGDYGYTF
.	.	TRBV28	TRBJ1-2	TGTGCCAGCAGCGCGGAGGGACGAGGCTACACCTTC	CASSAEGRGYTF
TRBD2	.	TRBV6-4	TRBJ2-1	TGTGCCAGCAGACGGACTAGCGGGGGGGCGGATGAGCAGTTCTTC	CASRRTSGGADEQFF
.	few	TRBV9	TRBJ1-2	TGTGCCAGCACCGGGGGAGGTTATGGCTACACCTTC	CASTGGGYGYTF
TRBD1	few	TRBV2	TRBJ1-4	TGTGCCGCAGGCCAGGGGGCAACTAATGAAAAACTGTTTTTT	CAAGQGATNEKLFF
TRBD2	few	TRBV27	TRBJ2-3	TGTGCCAGCAGTTTATCCGGGGGGTTCAGCACAGATACGCAGTATTTT	CASSLSGGFSTDTQYF
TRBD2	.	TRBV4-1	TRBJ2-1	TGCGCCAGCAGCATCCTAGCGGGGATGAACAATGAGCAGTTCTTC	CASSILAGMNNEQFF
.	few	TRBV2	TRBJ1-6	TGTGCCAGCAGGGGAGGGGGGGCCTCACCCCTCCACTTT	CASRGGGASPLHF
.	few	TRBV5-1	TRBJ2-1	TGCGCCAGCAGCTTGGGGCAGGGTCTCTACAATGAGCAGTTCTTC	CASSLGQGLYNEQFF
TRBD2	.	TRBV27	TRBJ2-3	TGTGCCAGCAGTGTGCTAGCGGGGGGGGCTAGCACAGATACGCAGTATTTT	CASSVLAGGASTDTQYF